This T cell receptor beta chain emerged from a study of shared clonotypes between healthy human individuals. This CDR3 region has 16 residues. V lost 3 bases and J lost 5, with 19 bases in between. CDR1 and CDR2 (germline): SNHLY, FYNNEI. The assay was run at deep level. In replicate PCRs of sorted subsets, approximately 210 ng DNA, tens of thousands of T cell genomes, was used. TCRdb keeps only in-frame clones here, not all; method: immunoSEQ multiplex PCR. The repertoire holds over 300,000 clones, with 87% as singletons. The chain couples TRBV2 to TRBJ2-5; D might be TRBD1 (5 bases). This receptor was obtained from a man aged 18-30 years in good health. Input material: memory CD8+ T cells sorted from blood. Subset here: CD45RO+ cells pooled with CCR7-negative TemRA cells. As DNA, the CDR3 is TGTGCCAGCAGTGATTTTATGGGGCCCCGACCGGAGACCCAGTACTTC. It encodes CASSDFMGPRPETQYF.